Listed below are T cell receptor beta chains from one sample, sequenced in a study of CD8 T cells in Susac syndrome. TCRdb processed the immunoSEQ multiplex PCR reads anew with MiXCR; each CDR3 protein has one entry. The data hold about 73,000 distinct CDR3 sequences, with less than 95% observed a single time. Sequencing was performed on CD8+ T cells from PBMCs. All receptors derive from a human donor with multiple sclerosis. Each CDR3 is given with its conserved first and last residue. D genes are given only for firm matches.

D gene	CDR3 length	V gene	CDR3 protein
NA	13	TRBV7-2	CASSLTGTDEQYF
NA	16	TRBV12-1	CASSFDHGDINYGYTF
NA	13	TRBV29-1	CSVIRTDGNTIYF
TRBD1	15	TRBV6-2/TRBV6-3	CASSSTTGGRGEAFF
TRBD1	16	TRBV7-9	CASSSPTGRGNTEAFF
TRBD1	17	TRBV9	CASSVVGTGDRSGSAFF
NA	17	TRBV4-1	CASSQISGPIGTYEQYF
TRBD1	16	TRBV29-1	CSVVRPRQGKDYGYTF
TRBD1	15	TRBV7-9	CASSPRQGASYEQYF
NA	14	TRBV6-5	CASSYGGTNNEQFF
NA	13	TRBV27	CASSLSGFSPQHF
TRBD1	18	TRBV4-1	CASSHPKQGESSGNTIYF
NA	12	TRBV7-9	CASSLELDTQYF
NA	12	TRBV29-1	CSVESGANVLTF
NA	14	TRBV5-4	CASSLGGMNYEQYF
TRBD1	16	TRBV27	CASSGQLNRGLYGYTF
TRBD1	16	TRBV3-1	CASSQVSQTGADTQYF